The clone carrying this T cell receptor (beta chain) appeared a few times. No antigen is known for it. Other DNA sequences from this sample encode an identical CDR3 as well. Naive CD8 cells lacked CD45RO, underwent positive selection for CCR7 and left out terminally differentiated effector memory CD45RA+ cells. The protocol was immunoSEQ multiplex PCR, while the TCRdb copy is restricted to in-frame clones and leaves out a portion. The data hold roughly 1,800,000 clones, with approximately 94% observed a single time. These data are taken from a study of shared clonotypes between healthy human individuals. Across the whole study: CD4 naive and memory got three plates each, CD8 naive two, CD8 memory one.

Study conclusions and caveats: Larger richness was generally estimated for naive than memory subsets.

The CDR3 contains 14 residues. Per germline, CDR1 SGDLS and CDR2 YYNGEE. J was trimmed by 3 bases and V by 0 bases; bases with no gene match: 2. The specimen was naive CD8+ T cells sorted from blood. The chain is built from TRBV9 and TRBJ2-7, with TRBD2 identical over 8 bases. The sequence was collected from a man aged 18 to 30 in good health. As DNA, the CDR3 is TGTGCCAGCAGCGTAGGGCTAGCGGGCTACGAGCAGTACTTC. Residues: CASSVGLAGYEQYF.